This T cell receptor beta chain stems from a study of blood T cell repertoires in COVID-19. Across the study: Acute and convalescent COVID-19 specimens originated in the United States, Italy and Spain. T cells, B-cell-depleted T cells, or PBMCs provided the cDNA or gDNA that served as material.

The CDR3 runs 14 residues. V was clipped by 1 base and J by 0 bases, with 4 bases between them. Germline CDR1 reads SGHAT; CDR2 reads FQNNGV. Per the authors' pipeline: Estimation of nucleated cell counts was performed using reference gene primer amplification. Using immunoSEQ multiplex PCR, the repertoire was profiled, and TCRdb retains in-frame clones only, with some absent. V, J and clone size are taken as reported in that table, and D and trimming were inferred from the DNA itself. The sample shows tens of thousands of clones, approximately 90% of them seen only once. The rearrangement uses TRBV11-2 and TRBJ2-1; no definite D call. Sequences were obtained from peripheral blood. This receptor was identified in an elderly man with acute or convalescent COVID-19. The CDR3 nucleotides read TGTGCCAGCAGCTTAGGGAGCTCCTACAATGAGCAGTTCTTC. The encoded protein is CASSLGSSYNEQFF. The whole variable domain, filled in from reference TRBV11-2 and TRBJ2-1, reads EAGVAQSPRYKIIEKRQSVAFWCNPISGHATLYWYQQILGQGPKLLIQFQNNGVVDDSQLPKDRFSAERLKGVDSTLKIQPAKLEDSAVYLCASSLGSSYNEQFFGPGTRLTVL.